Following are 8 T cell receptor beta chains from one sample sequenced in a study of beta chain features in type 1 diabetes. Study-level findings and limits: Within each of all four CD4+ subsets, Type 1 diabetes patients had TCRB CDR3s that were moderately but significantly shorter.

No antigens are known for them. The entirety of the isolated RNA underwent reverse transcription, so expressed TCRB transcripts were sequenced. Profiled with immunoSEQ multiplex PCR; TCRdb holds only in-frame clones, not every one. The sample yields a few hundred thousand clones, roughly 12% seen once. Sequencing used naive CD4+ T cells from blood. All receptors derive from a young woman with type 1 diabetes.

This clone appeared a few times. The rearrangement uses TRBV14 and TRBJ1-2, with a weak D call TRBD1 (6 bases). Germline V gene sequence: CDR1 SGHDN, CDR2 FVKESK. This CDR3 comprises 13 residues. Trimming stripped 4 bases from V and 3 bases from J, with 9 bases between. The CDR3 region has the DNA TGTGCCAGCAGCCCGGACAGATACTATGGCTACACCTTC. It yields the protein CASSPDRYYGYTF.

The chain's CDR3 is CSVGGHLNTGELFF. Here the CDR3 DNA reads TGCAGCGTTGGTGGGCACCTGAACACCGGGGAGCTGTTTTTT. The rearrangement links TRBV29-1 to TRBJ2-2, with unresolved D. V was pared by 4 bases and J by 1 base, with 10 bases between. The CDR3 runs 14 residues. The germline gives CDR1 SQVTM, CDR2 ANQGSEA.

This clone was seen a single time. The rearrangement links TRBV11-1 to TRBJ1-3; perhaps TRBD1 as D (6 bases). The CDR3 sequence is 14 residues long. CDR1 SGHAT and CDR2 FQDESV come from the germline V gene (reference sequence). The germline V and J ends were trimmed by 2 bases and 4 bases, with 9 bases remaining between them. The CDR3 spells CASSLSDRGNTIYF. In DNA form, the CDR3 reads TGTGCCAGCAGCTTATCGGACAGAGGAAACACCATATATTTT.

The rearrangement joins TRBV28 to TRBJ2-7; no clear D. CDR1 is MDHEN and CDR2 is SYDVKM in the germline V gene. Between the trimmed V and J ends, which lost 3 bases and 0 bases, there was a span of 9 bases. The CDR3 extends over 14 amino acids. CDR3 DNA sequence: TGTGCCAGCAGTTTCCCCCCGTCCTCCTACGAGCAGTACTTC. It codes for CASSFPPSSYEQYF.

The chain is built from TRBV29-1 and TRBJ1-2; the D gene is possibly TRBD1 (6 bases). V gave up 4 bases and J gave up 4 bases, with 13 bases separating them. This CDR3 has 13 amino acids. CDR1 and CDR2 from the germline V gene are SQVTM and ANQGSEA. CDR3 DNA: TGCAGCGTTGTACCGACAGGCCTCTATGGCTACACCTTC. Encoded protein: CSVVPTGLYGYTF. The variable domain in full, with the rest retrieved from reference TRBV29-1 and TRBJ1-2, is SAVISQKPSRDICQRGTSLTIQCQVDSQVTMMFWYRQQPGQSLTLIATANQGSEATYESGFVIDKFPISRPNLTFSTLTVSNMSPEDSSIYLCSVVPTGLYGYTFGSGTRLTVV.

The chain couples TRBV4-1 to TRBJ1-5; D call uncertain. V lost 5 bases, J lost 8 bases, and 16 bases lay in between. This CDR3 has 14 amino acids. Germline CDR1 reads MGHRA; CDR2 reads YSYEKL. CDR3 sequence (DNA): TGCGCCAGCAGCTCCCGGGAGCTCCTCGAGCCCCAGCATTTT. This sequence encodes CASSSRELLEPQHF.

This rearrangement joins TRBV21-1 to TRBJ1-5; TRBD1 is the table's D call and was not checked against the DNA. TRBV21-1 has pseudogene status. The CDR3 runs to 17 residues. CDR3 in DNA: TGTGCCAGCAGCAAAGAGGCGGGACAGGGCTCAAGTCAGCCCCAGCATTTT. This sequence encodes CASSKEAGQGSSQPQHF.

This chain connects TRBV30 to TRBJ1-1; D remains unclear. Germline CDR1 and CDR2: GTSNPN and SVGIG (reference sequence). V lost 2 bases, J lost 6 bases, and 10 bases lay in between. This CDR3 comprises 12 residues. The CDR3 here is CAWSPYMPEAFF. DNA for the CDR3: TGTGCCTGGAGTCCATACATGCCTGAAGCTTTCTTT.